This paragraph covers one TCR beta chain sequence. The data were taken from a study of OX40 agonist ivuxolimab in advanced cancers. TCRdb's copy holds only in-frame clones and misses some; the assay was immunoSEQ multiplex PCR. Counted here are under 65,000 clones, around 90% occurring once; the ten biggest clones make up approximately 0.44%. The CDR3 has 15 residues. The germline V and J ends were trimmed by 3 bases and 3 bases, with 13 bases remaining between them. CDR1 is KGHSH, CDR2 LQKENI, per germline. The chain joins TRBV18 to TRBJ2-3; D gene unclear. The sample was CD4+ or CD8+ T cells sorted from blood, taken in a trial of the OX40 agonist ivuxolimab. The TCR was taken from an adult with an advanced solid tumor such as melanoma, head and neck, liver or kidney cancer. Here the CDR3 DNA reads TGTGCCAGCTCACCGTTTCTTGGGGAAACAGATACGCAGTATTTT. Protein product: CASSPFLGETDTQYF.